This T cell receptor beta chain was identified in a study of blood T cell repertoires in COVID-19. Turning to the study itself: Sources were T cells, B-cell-depleted T cells, or PBMCs; the material itself was cDNA or gDNA.

Enrolled during active infection, Seattle patients were then followed longitudinally. How the authors handled the data: Nucleated cell number was recorded as an estimate derived from reference gene primer amplification. This table comes from immunoSEQ multiplex PCR, and its TCRdb copy is limited to in-frame clones, with some not included. The V and J calls and clone size are taken from that table; D and trimming were inferred from the DNA. The sample holds roughly 400,000 clones; approximately 87% are singletons and the top ten take over 2%. The CDR3 consists of 13 residues. The J segment lost 5 bases and the V segment lost 6 bases, leaving 4 bases of the junction unmatched. Germline V gene lookup returns CDR1 SGDLS and CDR2 YYNGEE.

The sample comprised peripheral blood. The gene calls are TRBV9 and TRBJ2-1; 8 nucleotides agree with TRBD1. The clonotype was recovered from a woman in her fifties or sixties with COVID-19, enrolled during active disease. CDR3 loop: CASKRQGNNEQFF. In DNA form, the CDR3 reads TGTGCCAGCAAGCGACAGGGGAACAATGAGCAGTTCTTC.